The clone carrying this TCR beta chain was counted between two and nine times. As yet, its antigen is unknown. The sample originates from a study of T cell repertoires in cytomegalovirus infection. Study context: Public signatures in TCR beta pointed to CMV infection and matching HLA type. Findings and limits, study-wide: HLA-C-restricted CMV clonotypes gave the most frequent clonotype in two of eight donors. Cumulative frequency (of public TCR beta family members) identified carriers of CMV plus the relevant HLA.

Via MiXCR, TCRdb re-called the reads, giving one row per CDR3 protein. The top ten hold around 29% of the sample, which has 200,000 or so distinct CDR3 sequences, about 30% seen once. Germline loops: CDR1 SGHVS, CDR2 FQNEAQ. The CDR3 loop spans 13 amino acids. V shed 7 bases, J shed 11 bases, and the junction held 12 bases outside the gene matches. The receptor comes from a human donor in good health (CMV status not recorded). Some clones in this sample may be carry-over from other donors' samples. The sample was PBMCs. The J gene is TRBJ1-1, the V gene TRBV7-8; 8 positions match TRBD1. CDR3 bases: TGTGCCAGCACCCGGCCCGGACAGGGCGGCGCTTTCTTT. This encodes CASTRPGQGGAFF.